Sequencing of this T cell receptor (beta chain) was carried out in a study of OX40 agonist ivuxolimab in advanced cancers. Profiling relied on immunoSEQ multiplex PCR, and the TCRdb table lists in-frame clones only, not all of them. The data show tens of thousands of clones, around 90% seen once. This CDR3 comprises 16 residues. Trimming took 4 bases from V and 7 from J; bases not matched to a gene: 15. In germline, CDR1 is LNHDA, CDR2 SQIVND (reference sequence). The origin of this receptor is an adult with an advanced solid tumor such as melanoma, head and neck, liver or kidney cancer. The starting material was CD4+ or CD8+ T cells sorted from blood, obtained in a trial of the OX40 agonist ivuxolimab. The chain joins TRBV19 to TRBJ2-7; TRBD1 matches 8 bases. CDR3 residues: CASSKLSGTGPKEQYF. Here the CDR3 DNA reads TGTGCCAGTAGTAAGTTGTCCGGGACAGGCCCCAAGGAGCAGTACTTC.